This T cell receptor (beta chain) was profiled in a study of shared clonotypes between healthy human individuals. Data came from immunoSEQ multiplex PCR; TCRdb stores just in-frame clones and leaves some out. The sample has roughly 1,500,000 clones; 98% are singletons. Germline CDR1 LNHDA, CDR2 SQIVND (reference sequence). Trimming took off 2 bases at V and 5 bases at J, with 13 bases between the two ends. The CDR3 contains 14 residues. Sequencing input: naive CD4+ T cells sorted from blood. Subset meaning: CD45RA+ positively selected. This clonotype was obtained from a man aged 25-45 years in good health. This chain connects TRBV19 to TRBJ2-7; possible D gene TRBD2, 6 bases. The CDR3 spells CASSIQGEEDEQYF. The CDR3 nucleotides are TGTGCCAGTAGTATACAAGGGGAGGAGGACGAGCAGTACTTC.